The 24 T cell receptor beta chains in this list originate from one sample, sequenced in a study of cytomegalovirus exposure and HLA in healthy donors. The study ran its PCR with 60 Vbeta and 13 Jbeta primers. Some clones are missing from TCRdb's copy, which holds only in-frame ones; the method was immunoSEQ multiplex PCR. Here the sample spans 140,000 to 150,000 clones, approximately 80% being singletons. Sequenced: PBMCs. Source of these receptors: a man between 35 and 55 years old in good health and CMV-seronegative.

There are a few counts of this clone. The genes are TRBV2 and TRBJ2-2, with 11 bases lining up with TRBD2. V lost 6 bases and J lost 2; bases outside the gene matches: 5. This CDR3 region has 16 residues. Germline V gene data show CDR1 as SNHLY and CDR2 as FYNNEI. CDR3 sequence reads: CASRELAGANTGELFF. In nucleotides, the CDR3 is TGTGCCAGCAGGGAACTAGCGGGGGCCAACACCGGGGAGCTGTTTTTT.

The sample holds a few counts of this clone. Germline and junction disagree at one end, which may indicate a read error. CDR3 amino acids: CSDQDNVF. In DNA, the CDR3 is TGCAGCGACCAGGATAACGTGTTT. The chain is built from TRBV29-1 and TRBJ1-4; D call uncertain. The CDR3 has 8 amino acids. Germline V gene lookup returns CDR1 SQVTM and CDR2 ANQGSEA.

The chain joins TRBV19 to TRBJ1-2; 7 positions match TRBD1. Trimming at V came to 5 bases and at J to 5 bases, leaving 5 bases not matched to a gene. This CDR3 has 13 amino acids. Germline V gene lookup returns CDR1 LNHDA and CDR2 SQIVND (reference sequence). CDR3 coding DNA: TGTGCCAGTAGTCTCACAGGGGAGTATGGCTACACCTTC. Translation gives CASSLTGEYGYTF.

The gene calls are TRBV5-1 and TRBJ1-1; tentative D call: TRBD1 (6 bases). From germline, CDR1 is SGHRS and CDR2 YFSETQ. This CDR3 is built from 12 residues. V lost 3 bases to trimming and J lost 5 bases, with 8 bases between them. The CDR3 loop is CASSSTGTEAFF. In DNA, the CDR3 is TGCGCCAGCAGCTCCACAGGGACTGAAGCTTTCTTT.

A single count supports this clone. The chain uses TRBV5-1 and TRBJ2-2; 12 bases agree with TRBD1. The CDR3 contains 16 residues. Germline-derived CDR1 and CDR2 are SGHRS and YFSETQ. V was clipped by 3 bases and J by 5 bases; unmatched bases: 5. The CDR3 is CASSSGQGALTGELFF. The CDR3 DNA sequence: TGCGCCAGCAGCTCGGGACAGGGGGCCCTTACCGGGGAGCTGTTTTTT.

This clone has a handful of counts. The rearrangement joins TRBV11-2 to TRBJ1-6; 8 bases agree with TRBD1. The V segment lost 5 bases and the J segment 7 bases; nucleotides outside the gene matches: 4. This CDR3 spans 14 amino acids. CDR1 is SGHAT and CDR2 is FQNNGV in the germline V gene. In nucleotides, the CDR3 is TGTGCCAGCAGCGGACAGGGTTGGAATTCACCCCTCCACTTT. It encodes CASSGQGWNSPLHF.

V is TRBV28 and J is TRBJ2-1; tentative D call: TRBD2 (5 bases). The CDR3 spans 11 residues. V was cut by 6 bases and J by 14 bases, with 14 bases left in between. Germline lookup yields CDR1 MDHEN and CDR2 SYDVKM. Here the CDR3 reads CASRSGSLKFF. The CDR3 DNA reads TGTGCCAGCAGAAGTGGGAGTCTGAAGTTCTTC.

The genes are TRBV10-3 and TRBJ2-7; TRBD2 might be the D (7 bases). This CDR3 contains 15 residues. V shed 3 bases and J shed 5 bases, with 17 bases lying between them. The germline CDR1 and CDR2 sequences are ENHRY and SYGVKD. For the CDR3, the DNA is TGTGCCATCAGTGACTCCGGCGGGGGCATCGACGAGCAGTACTTC. It yields the protein CAISDSGGGIDEQYF.

This clone was seen more than once but under ten times. V usage is TRBV4-3 and J usage is TRBJ1-2; D is undetermined. V lost 0 bases to trimming and J lost 8 bases, with 13 bases between them. Germline loops: CDR1 LGHNA, CDR2 YSLEER. This CDR3 has 14 residues. The CDR3 nucleotides are TGCGCCAGCAGCCAAGATCGGGAATTCGCGGGCTACACCTTC. Translation: CASSQDREFAGYTF.

The sample holds one count of this clone. Relative to the germline gene, one junction end is altered; a read error may explain this. Written as DNA, the CDR3 is TGCGCCAGCAGATTGGTTGGACAGGGGTCCTACGAGCAGTACTTC. This gives the protein CASRLVGQGSYEQYF. The J gene is TRBJ2-7, the V gene TRBV5-1; TRBD1 matches 9 bases. CDR3 length: 15 amino acids. Germline V lookup: CDR1 SGHRS, CDR2 YFSETQ.

J is TRBJ2-2 and V is TRBV12-5; TRBD2 is a possible D gene (5 bases). V was shortened by 4 bases and J by 7 bases, with 16 bases between the two germline ends. This CDR3 is 15 amino acids long. In germline, CDR1 is LGHNT, CDR2 FRNRAP. CDR3 coding DNA: TGTGCTAGTGGTTCGAGCGGAGCTGGGATCGGGGAGCTGTTTTTT. Amino acids: CASGSSGAGIGELFF.

V and J are TRBV28 and TRBJ2-1; TRBD2 matches at 12 bases. CDR3 length equals 16 residues. Per germline, CDR1 MDHEN and CDR2 SYDVKM. Losses at the gene ends were 4 bases for V and 2 bases for J; bases not matched to a gene: 3. CDR3 DNA sequence: TGTGCCAGCAGTTCGCTAGCGGGGGGGCCCTACAATGAGCAGTTCTTC. It codes for CASSSLAGGPYNEQFF.

The V gene is TRBV6-5, the J gene TRBJ1-2; tentative D call: TRBD1 (5 bases). This CDR3 has 14 residues. Trimming left V 2 bases short and J 4 bases short, with 11 bases between. From germline, CDR1 is MNHEY and CDR2 SVGAGI. For the CDR3, the DNA is TGTGCCAGCAGTTACGCTACAGGTTCCTATGGCTACACCTTC. Amino acid sequence: CASSYATGSYGYTF.

V and J are TRBV19 and TRBJ1-5, with 7 positions matching TRBD1. Germline lookup yields CDR1 LNHDA and CDR2 SQIVND (reference sequence). The J segment lost 3 bases and the V segment lost 5 bases, leaving 10 bases of the junction unmatched. The CDR3 is 16 amino acids. The CDR3 sequence: CASSPLTGFTNQPQHF. In DNA, the CDR3 is TGTGCCAGTAGTCCGTTGACAGGGTTCACCAATCAGCCCCAGCATTTT. The variable domain in full, completed from reference TRBV19 and TRBJ1-5, reads DGGITQSPKYLFRKEGQNVTLSCEQNLNHDAMYWYRQDPGQGLRLIYYSQIVNDFQKGDIAEGYSVSREKKESFPLTVTSAQKNPTAFYLCASSPLTGFTNQPQHFGDGTRLSIL.

This clone was detected only once. The V call is TRBV29-1, the J call TRBJ1-1; D is undetermined. Germline lookup yields CDR1 SQVTM and CDR2 ANQGSEA. V was pared by 2 bases and J by 3 bases, with 4 bases between. The CDR3 has 11 residues. The chain's CDR3 is CSVETDTEAFF. The CDR3 coding sequence is TGCAGCGTTGAAACGGACACTGAAGCTTTCTTT.

The rearrangement uses TRBV7-3 and TRBJ2-2; 11 bases map to TRBD2. The CDR3 covers 18 residues. Germline trimming cut 2 bases from V and 1 base from J; bases unmatched to any gene: 6. Per germline, CDR1 SGHTA and CDR2 FQGTGA. For the CDR3, the DNA is TGTGCCAGCAGCTTATTTCCCGGGACTAGCGGGAACACCGGGGAGCTGTTTTTT. Its translation is CASSLFPGTSGNTGELFF.

The rearrangement uses TRBV18 and TRBJ2-3; 7 bases fit TRBD2. The germline V gene encodes CDR1 KGHSH and CDR2 LQKENI. The CDR3 is made up of 14 amino acids. The ends lost 5 bases at V and 2 bases at J; junction bases unmatched: 4. The CDR3 coding sequence is TGTGCCAGCTCATTAGCGGGTGACACAGATACGCAGTATTTT. Its protein is CASSLAGDTDTQYF. Drawing the rest from reference TRBV18 and TRBJ2-3, the complete variable domain is NAGVMQNPRHLVRRRGQEARLRCSPMKGHSHVYWYRQLPEEGLKFMVYLQKENIIDESGMPKERFSAEFPKEGPSILRIQQVVRGDSAAYFCASSLAGDTDTQYFGPGTRLTVL.

The rearrangement links TRBV5-4 to TRBJ2-3, with 7 bases fitting TRBD1. The trim removed 4 bases at V and 2 bases at J, leaving 7 bases unmatched. The CDR3 extends over 15 amino acids. Germline CDR1 and CDR2: SGHNT and YYREEE (reference sequence). The CDR3, as DNA: TGTGCCAGCAGCACAGGGGTTGGCTCCACAGATACGCAGTATTTT. As protein: CASSTGVGSTDTQYF.

The chain joins TRBV5-6 to TRBJ2-1; no clear D gene. Germline V gives CDR1 SGHDT, CDR2 YYEEEE. V was pared by 0 bases and J by 9 bases, with 13 bases between. There are 14 residues in the CDR3. The CDR3 coding sequence is TGTGCCAGCAGCTTGGTTACACCTCGTGGTGAGCAGTTCTTC. Amino acid sequence: CASSLVTPRGEQFF.

The chain joins TRBV25-1 to TRBJ2-2, with D perhaps TRBD2 (5 bases). The CDR3 covers 16 residues. Germline loops: CDR1 MGHDK, CDR2 SYGVNS. V gave up 4 bases and J gave up 2 bases, with 14 bases separating them. The CDR3 DNA reads as TGTGCCAGCAGTGGTACTAGTGCGCAAAACACCGGGGAGCTGTTTTTT. Encoded protein: CASSGTSAQNTGELFF.

The chain joins TRBV18 to TRBJ2-5, with a tentative D call TRBD1 (6 bases). Per germline, CDR1 KGHSH and CDR2 LQKENI. Trimming cost V 3 bases and J 4 bases, with 15 bases left between them. The CDR3 is made up of 15 amino acids. The CDR3 DNA is TGTGCCAGCTCACCTACTGCCGGGACATTAGAGACCCAGTACTTC. Its translation is CASSPTAGTLETQYF. Filled out from reference TRBV18 and TRBJ2-5, the complete variable domain reads NAGVMQNPRHLVRRRGQEARLRCSPMKGHSHVYWYRQLPEEGLKFMVYLQKENIIDESGMPKERFSAEFPKEGPSILRIQQVVRGDSAAYFCASSPTAGTLETQYFGPGTRLLVL.

The gene calls are TRBV18 and TRBJ1-1; D uncertain. Trimming left V 3 bases short and J 1 base short, with 9 bases between. The germline V gene has CDR1 KGHSH and CDR2 LQKENI. The CDR3 consists of 14 residues. In DNA form, the CDR3 reads TGTGCCAGCTCACCCCCTTTGAGGAACACTGAAGCTTTCTTT. Its protein is CASSPPLRNTEAFF.

The chain recombines TRBV7-2 with TRBJ2-1; possible D gene TRBD2, 6 bases. Germline V gene data show CDR1 as SGHTA and CDR2 as FQGNSA. Trimming took off 1 base at V and 3 bases at J, with 7 bases between the two ends. This CDR3 region has 14 residues. Here the CDR3 reads CASSLGGDYNEQFF. The CDR3 DNA reads as TGTGCCAGCAGCTTAGGGGGGGACTACAATGAGCAGTTCTTC.

In its sample, this clone was seen once. The gene calls are TRBV7-3 and TRBJ2-7; perhaps TRBD1 as D (6 bases). Germline loops: CDR1 SGHTA, CDR2 FQGTGA. The CDR3 runs 15 residues. Trimming left V 5 bases short and J 0 bases short, with 14 bases between. CDR3 DNA sequence: TGTGCCAGCAGCGAATCCGGGACATTCTCCTACGAGCAGTACTTC. Its protein product is CASSESGTFSYEQYF.